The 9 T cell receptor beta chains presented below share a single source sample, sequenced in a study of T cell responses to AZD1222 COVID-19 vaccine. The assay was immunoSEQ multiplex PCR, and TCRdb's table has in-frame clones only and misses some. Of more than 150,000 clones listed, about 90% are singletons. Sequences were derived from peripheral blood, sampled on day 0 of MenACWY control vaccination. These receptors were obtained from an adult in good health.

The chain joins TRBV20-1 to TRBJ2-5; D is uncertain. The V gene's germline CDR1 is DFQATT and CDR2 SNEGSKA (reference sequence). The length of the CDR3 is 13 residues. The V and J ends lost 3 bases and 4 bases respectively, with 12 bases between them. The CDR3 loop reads CSASMTDGETQYF. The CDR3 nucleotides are TGCAGTGCTAGTATGACCGACGGAGAGACCCAGTACTTC.

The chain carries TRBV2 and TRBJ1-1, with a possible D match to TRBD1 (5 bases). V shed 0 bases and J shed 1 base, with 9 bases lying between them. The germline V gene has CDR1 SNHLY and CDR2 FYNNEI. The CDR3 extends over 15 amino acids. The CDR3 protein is CASSEARQGNTEAFF. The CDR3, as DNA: TGTGCCAGCAGTGAAGCGCGGCAGGGGAACACTGAAGCTTTCTTT.

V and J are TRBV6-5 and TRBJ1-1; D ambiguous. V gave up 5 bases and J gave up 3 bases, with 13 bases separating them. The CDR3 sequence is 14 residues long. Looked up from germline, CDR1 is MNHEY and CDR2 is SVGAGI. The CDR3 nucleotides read TGTGCCAGCAGTCTTGTCCCGGGCCACACTGAAGCTTTCTTT. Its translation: CASSLVPGHTEAFF.

The CDR3 region is CSVEDHPNYGYTF. CDR3 bases: TGCAGCGTTGAAGACCATCCCAACTATGGCTACACCTTC. The rearrangement links TRBV29-1 to TRBJ1-2; no firm D call. Germline-derived CDR1 and CDR2 are SQVTM and ANQGSEA. Trimming took off 0 bases at V and 2 bases at J, with 7 bases between the two ends. The CDR3 runs to 13 residues.

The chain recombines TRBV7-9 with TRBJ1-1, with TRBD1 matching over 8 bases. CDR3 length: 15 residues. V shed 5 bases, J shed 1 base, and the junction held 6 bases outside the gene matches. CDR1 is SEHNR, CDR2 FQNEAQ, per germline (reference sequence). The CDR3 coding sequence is TGTGCCAGCAGCCCTGACAGGGGAGGGAACACTGAAGCTTTCTTT. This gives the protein CASSPDRGGNTEAFF.

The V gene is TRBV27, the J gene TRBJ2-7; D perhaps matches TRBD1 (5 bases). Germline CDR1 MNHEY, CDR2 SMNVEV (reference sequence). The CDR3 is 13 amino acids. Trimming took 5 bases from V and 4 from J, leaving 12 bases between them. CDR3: CASSLTQEYEQYF. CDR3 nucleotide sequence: TGTGCCAGCAGTCTAACACAGGAGTACGAGCAGTACTTC.

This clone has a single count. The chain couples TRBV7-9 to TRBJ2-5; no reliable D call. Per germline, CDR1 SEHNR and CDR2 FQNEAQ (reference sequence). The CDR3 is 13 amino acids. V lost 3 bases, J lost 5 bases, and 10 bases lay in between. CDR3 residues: CASSLAASETQYF. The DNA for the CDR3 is TGTGCCAGCAGCTTGGCGGCCAGTGAGACCCAGTACTTC.

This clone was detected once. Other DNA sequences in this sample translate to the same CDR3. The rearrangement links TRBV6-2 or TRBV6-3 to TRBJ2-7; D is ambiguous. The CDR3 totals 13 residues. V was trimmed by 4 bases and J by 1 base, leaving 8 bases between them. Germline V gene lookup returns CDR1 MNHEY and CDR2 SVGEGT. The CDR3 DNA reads TGTGCCAGCAGTTTGGGTAGGTCCTACGAGCAGTACTTC. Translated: CASSLGRSYEQYF.

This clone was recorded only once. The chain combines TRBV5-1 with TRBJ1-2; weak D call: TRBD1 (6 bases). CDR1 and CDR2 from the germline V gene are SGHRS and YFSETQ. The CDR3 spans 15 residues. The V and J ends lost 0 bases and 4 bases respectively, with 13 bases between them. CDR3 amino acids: CASSLVYRAGYGYTF. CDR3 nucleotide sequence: TGCGCCAGCAGCTTGGTTTACAGGGCTGGCTATGGCTACACCTTC.